The present entry profiles one T cell receptor (beta chain) with its context. Antigen unknown. These data are taken from a study of shared clonotypes between healthy human individuals. Study as a whole: Each donor contributed plates that comprised three CD4 naive, three CD4 memory, two CD8 naive and one CD8 memory.

Those who donated, Caucasian adults without exception, all lived in Nashville, Tennessee. Broader study findings: Generally, naive subsets (rather than memory subsets) showed larger estimated richness.

Germline V lookup: CDR1 SGHRS, CDR2 YFSETQ. Unmatched junction bases numbered 7, after V lost 4 bases and J lost 5 bases. The CDR3 length is 14 residues. Using immunoSEQ multiplex PCR, the repertoire was profiled, and TCRdb retains in-frame clones only, with some absent. This sample has fewer than 2.5 million clones; over 85% occur once, and the top ten carry 0.36%. Sequenced input: naive CD4+ T cells from PBMCs. Subset here: CD45RA+ positively selected. The source of this sequence is a man aged 18 to 35 in good health. Some clones in this sample may be carry-over from other donors' samples. V and J are TRBV5-1 and TRBJ2-7; 9 positions agree with TRBD1. The CDR3 coding sequence is TGCGCCAGCAGCACCGGGACAGGGCACGACGAGCAGTACTTC. It codes for CASSTGTGHDEQYF. The full variable domain, its missing parts supplied by reference TRBV5-1 and TRBJ2-7, is KAGVTQTPRYLIKTRGQQVTLSCSPISGHRSVSWYQQTPGQGLQFLFEYFSETQRNKGNFPGRFSGRQFSNSRSEMNVSTLELGDSALYLCASSTGTGHDEQYFGPGTRLTVT.